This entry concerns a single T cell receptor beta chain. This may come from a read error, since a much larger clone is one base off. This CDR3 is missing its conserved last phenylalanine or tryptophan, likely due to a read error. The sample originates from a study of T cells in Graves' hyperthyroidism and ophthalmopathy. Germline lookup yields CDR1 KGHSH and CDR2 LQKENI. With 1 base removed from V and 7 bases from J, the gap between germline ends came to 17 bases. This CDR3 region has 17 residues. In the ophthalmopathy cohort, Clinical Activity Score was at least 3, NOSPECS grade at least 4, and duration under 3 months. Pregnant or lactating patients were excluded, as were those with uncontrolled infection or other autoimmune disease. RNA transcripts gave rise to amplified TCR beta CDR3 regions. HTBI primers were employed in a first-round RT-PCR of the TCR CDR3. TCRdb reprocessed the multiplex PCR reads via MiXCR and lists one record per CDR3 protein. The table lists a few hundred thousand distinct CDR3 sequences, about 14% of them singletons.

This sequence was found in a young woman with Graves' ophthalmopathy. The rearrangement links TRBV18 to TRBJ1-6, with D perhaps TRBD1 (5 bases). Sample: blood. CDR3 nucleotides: TGTGCCAGCTCACCACTTCGGACAACTACAAACAATTCACCCCTCCACTCT. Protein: CASSPLRTTTNNSPLHS.